Listed below are T cell receptor beta chains from one sample, sequenced in a study of blood T cells in healthy people across ages. TCRdb fed the 5' RACE reads into MiXCR, producing one record per CDR3 protein. The sample records some 1,800,000 distinct CDR3 sequences, roughly two fifths being singletons. Sequenced sample: blood. The receptor source for this set is a human donor in good health. Each CDR3 is given with its conserved first and last residue. A D gene is named only where the DNA matches it firmly. Some rows mark clone size as missing; the rest say once, few, many or name a class of expanded clone.

>TRBJ1-1|.|TRBV7-2|.
CASNTQGSTEAFF
TGTGCCAGCAATACCCAGGGGTCCACTGAAGCTTTCTTT
>TRBJ2-1|few|TRBV4-3|.
CASSLKRAGYNEQFF
TGCGCCAGCAGCCTAAAGCGCGCGGGGTACAATGAGCAGTTCTTC
>TRBJ1-2|few|TRBV20-1|.
CSAFEQGVGYGYTF
TGCAGTGCGTTCGAACAGGGTGTCGGGTATGGCTACACCTTC
>TRBJ2-1|few|TRBV12-3/TRBV12-4|TRBD2
CASAGGLVNEQFF
TGTGCCAGCGCGGGGGGCCTGGTCAATGAGCAGTTCTTC
>TRBJ2-3|few|TRBV20-1|TRBD1
CSAREMGQGTDTQYF
TGCAGTGCTAGAGAAATGGGACAGGGAACAGATACGCAGTATTTT
>TRBJ2-5|few|TRBV4-1|.
CASSQGGTETQYF
TGCGCCAGCAGCCAAGGGGGTACCGAGACCCAGTACTTC
>TRBJ1-2|few|TRBV28|.
CASLQQGYGYTF
TGTGCCAGCCTACAACAGGGCTATGGCTACACCTTC
>TRBJ1-4|.|TRBV7-9|.
CASSLGTAGGTDEKLFF
TGTGCCAGCAGCTTAGGCACAGCGGGGGGGACGGATGAAAAACTGTTTTTT
>TRBJ2-5|once|TRBV4-1|.
CASSQGGRPGSWAQYF
TGCGCCAGCAGCCAAGGGGGGAGACCAGGGTCTTGGGCCCAGTACTTC
>TRBJ1-6|.|TRBV20-1|.
CSAKGHYNSPLHF
TGCAGTGCGAAGGGACACTATAATTCACCCCTCCACTTT
>TRBJ1-1|.|TRBV5-1|.
CASSPSSPGAGTEAFF
TGCGCCAGCAGCCCAAGTTCCCCGGGGGCTGGAACTGAAGCTTTCTTT
>TRBJ2-5|.|TRBV29-1|TRBD1
CSVSPGTDKQETQYF
TGCAGCGTTAGCCCCGGGACAGACAAACAAGAGACCCAGTACTTC
>TRBJ2-1|.|TRBV7-2|.
CASSLGTQCNEQFF
TGTGCCAGCAGCTTAGGAACACAGTGCAATGAGCAGTTCTTC
>TRBJ1-5|.|TRBV30|.
CAWSPGGNQPQHF
TGTGCCTGGAGTCCGGGGGGAAATCAGCCCCAGCATTTT
>TRBJ1-4|few|TRBV6-5|.
CASSPPGRREKLFF
TGTGCCAGCAGCCCTCCGGGACGAAGAGAAAAACTGTTTTTT
>TRBJ2-1|few|TRBV7-2|TRBD2
CASSFTSGGQQFF
TGTGCCAGCAGCTTTACTAGCGGGGGTCAGCAGTTCTTC
>TRBJ1-6|.|TRBV7-2|.
CASSPGPNNSPLHF
TGTGCCAGCAGCCCCGGACCCAATAATTCACCCCTCCACTTT
>TRBJ1-2|.|TRBV5-1|TRBD1
CASSRTGTGEPNYGYTF
TGCGCCAGCAGCAGAACCGGGACAGGCGAACCGAACTATGGCTACACCTTC
>TRBJ2-7|few|TRBV18|TRBD2
CASSPGPLTSGAEQYF
TGTGCCAGCTCACCAGGTCCGCTAACTAGCGGCGCCGAGCAGTACTTC
>TRBJ1-5|.|TRBV12-5|.
CASGLDLRQPQHF
TGTGCTAGTGGTCTCGATCTACGGCAGCCCCAGCATTTT
>TRBJ2-5|few|TRBV7-2|TRBD2
CASSVVSGGANQETQYF
TGTGCCAGCAGCGTGGTTAGCGGGGGGGCCAACCAAGAGACCCAGTACTTC
>TRBJ2-7|.|TRBV4-3|.
CASSQTAGSLAYEQYF
TGCGCCAGCAGCCAAACGGCAGGATCACTGGCCTACGAGCAGTACTTC
>TRBJ2-5|.|TRBV7-2|.
CASSLVSFSETQYF
TGTGCCAGCAGCTTAGTTTCGTTTTCCGAGACCCAGTACTTC
>TRBJ1-2|few|TRBV20-1|TRBD1
CSANDIQYRGRGDYTF
TGCAGTGCAAACGATATACAATACAGGGGGCGCGGAGACTACACCTTC
>TRBJ2-3|.|TRBV5-6|.
CASSLGGIYTDTQYF
TGTGCCAGCAGCTTGGGGGGCATCTACACAGATACGCAGTATTTT
>TRBJ1-2|.|TRBV20-1|TRBD1
CSHYETGYGYTF
TGCAGCCATTATGAGACAGGGTATGGCTACACCTTC
>TRBJ1-2|.|TRBV29-1|.
CSVADGRGGYAF
TGCAGCGTTGCGGACGGGAGAGGAGGCTACGCCTTC
>TRBJ2-7|few|TRBV4-2|TRBD1
CASSQLQGGQSYEQYF
TGTGCCAGCAGCCAACTACAGGGGGGACAGTCCTACGAGCAGTACTTC
>TRBJ2-1|.|TRBV5-1|.
CASSTGDFQTEFF
TGCGCCAGCAGCACCGGGGACTTTCAGACGGAGTTCTTC
>TRBJ1-4|.|TRBV29-1|.
CSVEDSSGEKLFF
TGCAGCGTTGAAGATTCGTCCGGGGAAAAACTGTTTTTT
>TRBJ2-3|.|TRBV28|.
CASSFGGGRGEDTQYF
TGTGCCAGCAGTTTCGGTGGGGGGCGCGGAGAAGATACGCAGTATTTT
>TRBJ2-7|few|TRBV27|.
CASSFLQGDEQYF
TGTGCCAGCAGTTTCTTACAGGGAGACGAGCAGTACTTC
>TRBJ2-7|.|TRBV10-3|.
CAISEYEAGEQYF
TGTGCCATCAGTGAGTATGAGGCCGGCGAGCAGTACTTC
>TRBJ1-2|.|TRBV27|TRBD1
CASSLAGEGARYGYTF
TGTGCCAGCAGTTTGGCCGGAGAGGGGGCTCGGTATGGCTACACCTTC
>TRBJ2-7|few|TRBV5-1|TRBD1
CASSPYGTGVTSYEQYF
TGCGCCAGCAGCCCCTACGGGACAGGGGTAACCTCCTACGAGCAGTACTTC
>TRBJ2-7|.|TRBV21-1|.
CATEGDTYEQYF
TGTGCCACCGAGGGGGATACCTACGAGCAGTACTTC
>TRBJ2-1|.|TRBV7-3|.
CASTNSRGDEQFF
TGTGCCAGCACGAACAGCAGGGGCGATGAGCAGTTCTTC
>TRBJ1-1|once|TRBV7-3|.
CASSPHGMNTEAFF
TGTGCCAGCAGCCCCCACGGGATGAACACTGAAGCTTTCTTT
>TRBJ2-1|.|TRBV30|.
CAWNIGSGTFMFF
TGTGCCTGGAATATCGGGTCCGGGACATTTATGTTCTTC
>TRBJ2-5|.|TRBV12-3/TRBV12-4|TRBD1
CASSQQGYQETQYF
TGTGCCAGCAGCCAACAGGGGTACCAAGAGACCCAGTACTTC
>TRBJ1-2|.|TRBV7-2|.
CASSLVKGRGPNRGYTF
TGTGCCAGCAGCTTAGTGAAGGGCAGGGGCCCGAATAGAGGCTACACCTTC
>TRBJ2-1|.|TRBV5-1|TRBD1
CASSLVGTGNGNEQFF
TGCGCCAGCAGCTTGGTAGGGACAGGCAACGGGAATGAGCAGTTCTTC
>TRBJ1-6|.|TRBV10-3|TRBD1
CAISESGQGYGSPLHF
TGTGCCATCAGTGAGTCGGGACAGGGTTATGGTTCACCCCTCCACTTT
>TRBJ2-1|.|TRBV27|TRBD2
CASSFPPLAGGFYNEQFF
TGTGCCAGCAGTTTCCCCCCCCTAGCGGGGGGTTTCTACAATGAGCAGTTCTTC
>TRBJ2-5|.|TRBV2|.
CASSVNTEETQYF
TGTGCCAGCAGTGTTAACACAGAAGAGACCCAGTACTTC
>TRBJ2-5|.|TRBV7-2|.
CASSLERDRHETQYF
TGTGCCAGCAGCTTAGAGCGGGACAGGCATGAGACCCAGTACTTC
>TRBJ2-3|.|TRBV7-2|TRBD2
CASSLKSSGGSTDTQYF
TGTGCCAGCAGCTTAAAATCCAGCGGGGGTAGCACAGATACGCAGTATTTT
>TRBJ1-5|.|TRBV27|.
CASSQQPSVGPQHF
TGTGCCAGCAGTCAACAGCCTAGCGTTGGGCCCCAGCATTTT
>TRBJ1-2|.|TRBV29-1|.
CSAIPDGYYGYTF
TGCAGCGCTATACCGGACGGGTACTATGGCTACACCTTC
>TRBJ2-3|many|TRBV7-2|.
CASSLGLPGTDTQYF
TGTGCCAGCAGCTTAGGGCTCCCAGGCACAGATACGCAGTATTTT
>TRBJ2-2|few|TRBV12-3/TRBV12-4|.
CASSLQGELFF
TGTGCCAGCAGTCTACAGGGTGAGCTGTTTTTT